The clone carrying this TCR beta chain has more than one count but fewer than ten. The data were taken from a study of blood T cell repertoires in COVID-19. The CDR3 runs to 14 residues. V was trimmed by 6 bases and J by 2 bases, leaving 11 bases between them. Germline CDR1 is SQVTM and CDR2 is ANQGSEA. In the study's own analysis: Counts of nucleated cells, estimated from reference gene primer amplification, were obtained. The table came from immunoSEQ multiplex PCR; TCRdb's copy has only in-frame clones and leaves some out. The V and J calls and clone size were taken over from that table, and D and trimming were inferred from the DNA. The data hold 150,000 or so clones, with around 84% observed a single time.

This chain uses TRBV29-1 with TRBJ2-6, with D possibly TRBD2 on 6 matching bases. This TCR was recovered from a man aged 45-65 years with active or convalescent COVID-19. The sequenced material came from peripheral blood. The CDR3 coding sequence is TGCAGCGTCTCCGGCGGGGCTGGGGCCAACGTCCTGACTTTC. This codes for CSVSGGAGANVLTF. Drawing the rest from reference TRBV29-1 and TRBJ2-6, the complete variable domain is SAVISQKPSRDICQRGTSLTIQCQVDSQVTMMFWYRQQPGQSLTLIATANQGSEATYESGFVIDKFPISRPNLTFSTLTVSNMSPEDSSIYLCSVSGGAGANVLTFGAGSRLTVL.